This is a list of T cell receptor beta chains from one sample in a study of blood T cell repertoires in COVID-19. Produced via immunoSEQ multiplex PCR; TCRdb's table is partial and in-frame only. Here the sample spans around 370,000 clones, 75% to 90% being singletons. What was sequenced was peripheral blood. Every receptor here comes from a woman between 50 and 59 years old with COVID-19, enrolled during active disease. The CDR3 runs from the conserved cysteine through the conserved F or W. The order of the fields is CDR3 protein, J gene, V gene.

CDR3: CASSHTGSNQPQHF
J: TRBJ1-5
V: TRBV4-1

CDR3: CASSPRGSSTDTQYF
J: TRBJ2-3
V: TRBV11-2

CDR3: CASSDLAGDGTDTQYF
J: TRBJ2-3
V: TRBV25-1

CDR3: CANRRDSNTDTQYF
J: TRBJ2-3
V: TRBV18

CDR3: CSVVGGNQETQYF
J: TRBJ2-5
V: TRBV29-1

CDR3: CARTSLQGAIEVGTEAFF
J: TRBJ1-1
V: TRBV5-3

CDR3: CASSLRQHTGELFF
J: TRBJ2-2
V: TRBV3-1/TRBV3-2

CDR3: CSVERDLTFNEQFF
J: TRBJ2-1
V: TRBV29-1

CDR3: CASSLGRSGRAIHEQYF
J: TRBJ2-7
V: TRBV13

CDR3: CASSNEVLLNSPLHF
J: TRBJ1-6
V: TRBV21-1

CDR3: CSGGQGENIQYF
J: TRBJ2-4
V: TRBV29-1

CDR3: CASSRELGLREQYF
J: TRBJ2-7
V: TRBV5-5

CDR3: CATSESGRTGGYTF
J: TRBJ1-2
V: TRBV24-1

CDR3: CASSSAGWGGNQPQHF
J: TRBJ1-5
V: TRBV6-2/TRBV6-3

CDR3: CASSYGGGNTEAFF
J: TRBJ1-1
V: TRBV6-5

CDR3: CASSSLTGHVTDTQYF
J: TRBJ2-3
V: TRBV7-9

CDR3: CASSPTDNYGYTF
J: TRBJ1-2
V: TRBV18

CDR3: CASSSRFVRTEAFF
J: TRBJ1-1
V: TRBV11-1

CDR3: CASRNGLARAGELFF
J: TRBJ2-2
V: TRBV11-1

CDR3: CASSLRQINEQFF
J: TRBJ2-1
V: TRBV11-2

CDR3: CASSMGQVFGYGYTF
J: TRBJ1-2
V: TRBV19

CDR3: CASSFGEANTGELFF
J: TRBJ2-2
V: TRBV5-1

CDR3: CASSQDESAPWSNEQFF
J: TRBJ2-1
V: TRBV3-1/TRBV3-2

CDR3: CSVPYSRTGSSGYTF
J: TRBJ1-2
V: TRBV29-1